Given below is one TCR beta chain in context. Its antigen is currently unknown. This record belongs to a study of blood T cells in healthy people across ages. Study results and caveats: Naive and antigen-experienced cells were not separated, limiting conclusive comparison.

PCR was performed a second time for roughly 7 to 12 cycles using a sample-barcoded 5' primer and a J-beta primer mix. Each single sample gave us at least 3 million CDR3-containing paired-end reads. TCRdb re-analysed the 5' RACE reads in MiXCR, keeping a single row per CDR3 protein. The sample carries 720,000 or so distinct CDR3 sequences, roughly two fifths recorded once. The CDR3 runs 15 residues. CDR1 SGHTA and CDR2 FQGNSA come from the germline V gene. V trimming: 5 bases; J trimming: 9 bases; junction bases outside the gene matches: 9. Donors were healthy Caucasian individuals from Russia aged about 6 to 90. Per-sample PBMC isolation yielded at least 7 million cells.

The chain uses TRBV7-2 and TRBJ2-4; TRBD1 matches at 11 bases. The clonotype was recovered from a man older than 75 in good health. Sequencing was performed on blood. This CDR3 is CASSLGTGGYSIQYF. DNA for the CDR3: TGTGCCAGCAGCCTTGGGACAGGGGGTTATAGCATTCAGTACTTC.